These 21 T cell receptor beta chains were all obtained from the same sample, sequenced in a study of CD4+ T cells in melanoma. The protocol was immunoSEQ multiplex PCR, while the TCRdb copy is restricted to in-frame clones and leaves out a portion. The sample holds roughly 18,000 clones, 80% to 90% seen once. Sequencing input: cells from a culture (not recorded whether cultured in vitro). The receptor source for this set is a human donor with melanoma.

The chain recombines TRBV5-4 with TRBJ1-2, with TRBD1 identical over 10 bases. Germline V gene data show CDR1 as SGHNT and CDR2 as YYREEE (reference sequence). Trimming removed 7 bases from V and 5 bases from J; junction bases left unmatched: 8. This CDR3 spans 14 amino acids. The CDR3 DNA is TGTGCCAGCGGAGACAGGGGGCTTCGGTATGGCTACACCTTC. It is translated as CASGDRGLRYGYTF.

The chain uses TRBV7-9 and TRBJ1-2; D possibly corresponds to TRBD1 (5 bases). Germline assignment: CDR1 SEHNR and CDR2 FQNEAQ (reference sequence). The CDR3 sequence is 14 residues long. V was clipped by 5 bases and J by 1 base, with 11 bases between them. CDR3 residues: CASSPWGINYGYTF. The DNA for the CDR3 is TGTGCCAGCAGCCCGTGGGGGATTAACTATGGCTACACCTTC.

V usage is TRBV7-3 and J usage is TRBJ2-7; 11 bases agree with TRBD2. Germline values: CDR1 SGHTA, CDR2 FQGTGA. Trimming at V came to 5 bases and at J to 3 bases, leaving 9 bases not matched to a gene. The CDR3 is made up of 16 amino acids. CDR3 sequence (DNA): TGTGCCAGCAGCGTCAGTAGCGGGGGGGATAACTACGAGCAGTACTTC. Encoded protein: CASSVSSGGDNYEQYF.

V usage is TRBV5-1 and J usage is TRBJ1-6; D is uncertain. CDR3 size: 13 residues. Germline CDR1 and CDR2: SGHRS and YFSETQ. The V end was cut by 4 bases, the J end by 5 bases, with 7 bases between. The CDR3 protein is CASSMDDNSPLHF. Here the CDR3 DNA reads TGCGCCAGCAGCATGGACGATAATTCACCCCTCCACTTT.

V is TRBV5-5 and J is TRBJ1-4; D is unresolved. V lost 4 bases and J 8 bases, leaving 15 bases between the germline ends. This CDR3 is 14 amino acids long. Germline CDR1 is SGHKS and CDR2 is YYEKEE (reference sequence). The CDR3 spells CASSPLGEGEKLFF. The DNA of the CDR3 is TGTGCCAGCAGCCCGCTTGGGGAAGGCGAAAAACTGTTTTTT.

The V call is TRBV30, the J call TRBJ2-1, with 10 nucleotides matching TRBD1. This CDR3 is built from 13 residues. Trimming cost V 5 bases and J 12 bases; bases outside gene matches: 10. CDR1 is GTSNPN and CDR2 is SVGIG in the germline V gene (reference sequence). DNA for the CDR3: TGTGCCTGGTCCCCGGGACAGGGGATATGGCAGTTCTTC. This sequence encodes CAWSPGQGIWQFF.

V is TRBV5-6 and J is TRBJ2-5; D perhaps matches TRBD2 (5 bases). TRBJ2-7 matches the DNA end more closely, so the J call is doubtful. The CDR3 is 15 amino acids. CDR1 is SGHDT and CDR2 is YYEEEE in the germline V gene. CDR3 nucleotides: TGTGCCAGCAGCCGCCGGGGATACAGCTCCTACGAGCAGTACTTC. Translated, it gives CASSRRGYSSYEQYF.

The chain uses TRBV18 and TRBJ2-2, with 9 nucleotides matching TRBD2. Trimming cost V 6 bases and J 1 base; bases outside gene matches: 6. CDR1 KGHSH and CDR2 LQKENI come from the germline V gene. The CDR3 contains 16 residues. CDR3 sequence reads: CASSYSGGLNTGELFF. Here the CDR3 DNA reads TGTGCCAGCTCCTATAGCGGGGGCCTGAACACCGGGGAGCTGTTTTTT.

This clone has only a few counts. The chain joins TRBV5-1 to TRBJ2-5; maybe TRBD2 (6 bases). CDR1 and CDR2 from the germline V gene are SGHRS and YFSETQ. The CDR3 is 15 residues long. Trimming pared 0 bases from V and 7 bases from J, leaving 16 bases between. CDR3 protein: CASSLAGTPGATQYF. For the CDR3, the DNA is TGCGCCAGCAGCTTGGCCGGGACTCCCGGAGCGACCCAGTACTTC.

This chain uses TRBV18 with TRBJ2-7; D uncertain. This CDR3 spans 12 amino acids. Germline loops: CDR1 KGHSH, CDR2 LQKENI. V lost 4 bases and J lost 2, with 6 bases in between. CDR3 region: CASSHDTYEQYF. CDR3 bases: TGTGCCAGCTCACATGACACCTACGAGCAGTACTTC.

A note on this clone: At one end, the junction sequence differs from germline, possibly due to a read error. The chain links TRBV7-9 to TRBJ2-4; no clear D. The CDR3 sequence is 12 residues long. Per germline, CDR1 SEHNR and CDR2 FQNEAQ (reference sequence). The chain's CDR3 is CASSRAELLVVF. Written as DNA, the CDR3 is TGTGCCAGCAGCCGGGCTGAGTTGTTGGTGGTCTTC. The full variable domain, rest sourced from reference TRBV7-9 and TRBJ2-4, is DTGVSQNPRHKITKRGQNVTFRCDPISEHNRLYWYRQTLGQGPEFLTYFQNEAQLEKSRLLSDRFSAERPKGSFSTLEIQRTEQGDSAMYLCASSRAELLVVFGAGTRLSVL.

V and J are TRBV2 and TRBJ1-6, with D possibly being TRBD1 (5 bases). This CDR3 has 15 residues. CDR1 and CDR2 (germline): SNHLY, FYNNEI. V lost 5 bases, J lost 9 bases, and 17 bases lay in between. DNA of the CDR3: TGTGCCAGCAGTTTCCAACGGGGGTCGGGTTCACCCCTCCACTTT. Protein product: CASSFQRGSGSPLHF. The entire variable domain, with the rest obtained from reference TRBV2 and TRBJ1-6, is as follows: EPEVTQTPSHQVTQMGQEVILRCVPISNHLYFYWYRQILGQKVEFLVSFYNNEISEKSEIFDDQFSVERPDGSNFTLKIRSTKLEDSAMYFCASSFQRGSGSPLHFGNGTRLTVT.

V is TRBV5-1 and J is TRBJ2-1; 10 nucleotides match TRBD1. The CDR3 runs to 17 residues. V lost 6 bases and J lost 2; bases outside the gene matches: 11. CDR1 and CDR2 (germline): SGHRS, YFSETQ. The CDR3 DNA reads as TGCGCCAGCACGACCGAGATCGGGACAGGGGCCTACAATGAGCAGTTCTTC. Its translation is CASTTEIGTGAYNEQFF.

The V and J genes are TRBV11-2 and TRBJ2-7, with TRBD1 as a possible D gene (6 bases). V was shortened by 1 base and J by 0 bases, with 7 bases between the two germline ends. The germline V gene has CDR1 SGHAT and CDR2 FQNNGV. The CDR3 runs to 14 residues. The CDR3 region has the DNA TGTGCCAGCAGCTTAGGGACAGTCTCCTACGAGCAGTACTTC. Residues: CASSLGTVSYEQYF.

The CDR3 DNA follows: TGTGCCAGTATGACTCGGACAGGAACGGATGAGCAGTTCTTC. Its translation is CASMTRTGTDEQFF. V is TRBV19 and J is TRBJ2-1; 7 nucleotides agree with TRBD1. This CDR3 contains 14 residues. Germline V lookup: CDR1 LNHDA, CDR2 SQIVND (reference sequence). Trimming removed 7 bases from V and 8 bases from J; junction bases left unmatched: 11. Full variable domain (remainder filled in from reference TRBV19 and TRBJ2-1): DGGITQSPKYLFRKEGQNVTLSCEQNLNHDAMYWYRQDPGQGLRLIYYSQIVNDFQKGDIAEGYSVSREKKESFPLTVTSAQKNPTAFYLCASMTRTGTDEQFFGPGTRLTVL.

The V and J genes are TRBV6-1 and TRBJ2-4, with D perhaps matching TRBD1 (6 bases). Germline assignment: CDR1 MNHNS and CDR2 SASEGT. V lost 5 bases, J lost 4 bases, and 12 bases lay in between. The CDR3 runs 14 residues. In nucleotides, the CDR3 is TGTGCCAGCAGTTCTGACAGGTTGAAAAACATTCAGTACTTC. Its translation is CASSSDRLKNIQYF.

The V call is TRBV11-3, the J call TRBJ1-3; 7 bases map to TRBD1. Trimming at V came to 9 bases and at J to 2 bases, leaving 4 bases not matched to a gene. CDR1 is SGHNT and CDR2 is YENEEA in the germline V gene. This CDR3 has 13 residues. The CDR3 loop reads CASSRGTGNTIYF. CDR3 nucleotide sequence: TGTGCCAGTAGCAGGGGGACTGGAAACACCATATATTTT.

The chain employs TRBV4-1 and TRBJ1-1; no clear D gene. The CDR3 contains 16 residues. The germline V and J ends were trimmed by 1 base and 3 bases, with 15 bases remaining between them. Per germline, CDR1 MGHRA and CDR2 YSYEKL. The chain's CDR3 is CASSQVSRYRDTEAFF. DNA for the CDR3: TGCGCCAGCAGCCAAGTTTCTCGGTATAGAGACACTGAAGCTTTCTTT.

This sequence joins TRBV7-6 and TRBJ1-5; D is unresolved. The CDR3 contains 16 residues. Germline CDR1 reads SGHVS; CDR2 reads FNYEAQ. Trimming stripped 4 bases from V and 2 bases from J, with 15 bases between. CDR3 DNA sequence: TGTGCCAGCAGCTCAGGCTCAGGAAAGGGCAATCAGCCCCAGCATTTT. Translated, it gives CASSSGSGKGNQPQHF.

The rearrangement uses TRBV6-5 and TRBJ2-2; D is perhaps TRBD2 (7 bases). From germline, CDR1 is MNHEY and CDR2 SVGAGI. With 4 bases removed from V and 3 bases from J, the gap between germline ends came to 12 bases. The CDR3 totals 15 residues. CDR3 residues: CASSSAGAHTGELFF. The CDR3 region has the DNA TGTGCCAGCAGTTCCGCGGGGGCCCACACCGGGGAGCTGTTTTTT.

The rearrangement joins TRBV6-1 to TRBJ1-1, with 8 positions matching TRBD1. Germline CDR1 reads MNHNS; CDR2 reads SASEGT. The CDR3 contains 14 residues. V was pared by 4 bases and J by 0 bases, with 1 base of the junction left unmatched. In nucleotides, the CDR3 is TGTGCCAGCAGTGGGGACAGGATGAACACTGAAGCTTTCTTT. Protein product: CASSGDRMNTEAFF.